Listed below are T cell receptor beta chains from one sample, sequenced in a study of blood T cell repertoires in COVID-19. Here immunoSEQ multiplex PCR was the method, and the copy in TCRdb shows in-frame clones only, minus some. The profile shows hundreds of thousands of clones, roughly 86% of them singletons. Sequences were obtained from PBMCs or T cells enriched from blood (not recorded which). Every receptor here comes from a woman aged 45-65 years who had recovered from COVID-19. Both conserved end residues are part of each CDR3. Each record gives: J gene, V gene, D gene, clone size, CDR3 DNA, CDR3 protein. The D gene is left open where the match is weak. Some rows mark clone size as missing; the rest say once, few, many or name a class of expanded clone.

J gene: TRBJ2-3; V gene: TRBV4-1; D gene: .; clone size: once; CDR3 DNA: TGCGCCAGCAGCCAAGGGGCGCACACAGATACGCAGTATTTT; CDR3 protein: CASSQGAHTDTQYF
J gene: TRBJ2-2; V gene: TRBV9; D gene: TRBD1; clone size: .; CDR3 DNA: TGTGCCAGCAGCGCTGACAGGGGCCGGGTTTCTGTCACCGGGGAGCTGTTTTTT; CDR3 protein: CASSADRGRVSVTGELFF
J gene: TRBJ2-1; V gene: TRBV7-9; D gene: TRBD2; clone size: .; CDR3 DNA: TGTGCCAGCAACCAAATATATACTAGCGGGAGGGGTGAGCAGTTCTTC; CDR3 protein: CASNQIYTSGRGEQFF
J gene: TRBJ1-1; V gene: TRBV5-1; D gene: .; clone size: once; CDR3 DNA: TGCGCCAGCAGCTTGGACAGGGTGAGAACTGAAGCTTTCTTT; CDR3 protein: CASSLDRVRTEAFF
J gene: TRBJ1-6; V gene: TRBV27; D gene: .; clone size: .; CDR3 DNA: TGTGCCAGCAGTAAGCGACAGGATAGCTCCTATAATTCACCCCTCCACTTT; CDR3 protein: CASSKRQDSSYNSPLHF
J gene: TRBJ2-5; V gene: TRBV15; D gene: TRBD2; clone size: few; CDR3 DNA: TGTGCCACCAGCAGAGATCTTGGCGGGGGGCACCAAGAGACCCAGTACTTC; CDR3 protein: CATSRDLGGGHQETQYF
J gene: TRBJ2-7; V gene: TRBV3-1/TRBV3-2; D gene: TRBD2; clone size: .; CDR3 DNA: TGTGCCAGCAGCCAGCGAGCGGGAGCAGCTGAGCAGTACTTC; CDR3 protein: CASSQRAGAAEQYF
J gene: TRBJ1-4; V gene: TRBV5-1; D gene: .; clone size: once; CDR3 DNA: TGCGCCAGCAGCTTGGGTCCCGAGGGTGAAAAACTGTTTTTT; CDR3 protein: CASSLGPEGEKLFF
J gene: TRBJ2-2; V gene: TRBV7-9; D gene: TRBD2; clone size: .; CDR3 DNA: TGTGCCAGCAGCCCCATAGAATCGGGGGGTAGGACCGGGGAGCTGTTTTTT; CDR3 protein: CASSPIESGGRTGELFF
J gene: TRBJ1-1; V gene: TRBV21-1; D gene: .; clone size: once; CDR3 DNA: TGTGCCAGCAGCAAAAGGATTGGGCAGATGCGGAACACTGAAGCTTTCTTT; CDR3 protein: CASSKRIGQMRNTEAFF
J gene: TRBJ2-3; V gene: TRBV7-3; D gene: TRBD2; clone size: .; CDR3 DNA: TGTGCCAGCAAGGGACTAGGAAATACGCAGTATTTT; CDR3 protein: CASKGLGNTQYF
J gene: TRBJ1-5; V gene: TRBV7-2; D gene: TRBD1; clone size: .; CDR3 DNA: TGTGCCAGCAGCTTAGCCGTAGCGTACAGGGGGCATCAGCCCCAGCATTTT; CDR3 protein: CASSLAVAYRGHQPQHF
J gene: TRBJ1-5; V gene: TRBV6-2/TRBV6-3; D gene: .; clone size: .; CDR3 DNA: TGTGCCAGCAGTCCGACAGCGATAAATCAGCCCCAGCATTTT; CDR3 protein: CASSPTAINQPQHF
J gene: TRBJ1-1; V gene: TRBV7-6; D gene: .; clone size: .; CDR3 DNA: TGTGCCAGCAGCTTAGACGGGGGAGCAGCTTTCTTT; CDR3 protein: CASSLDGGAAFF
J gene: TRBJ1-2; V gene: TRBV4-2; D gene: .; clone size: .; CDR3 DNA: TGTGCCAGCAGCCAAAGGACGGAGGCCCGAGATGGCTACACCTTC; CDR3 protein: CASSQRTEARDGYTF
J gene: TRBJ1-1; V gene: TRBV2; D gene: TRBD1; clone size: .; CDR3 DNA: TGTGCCGGGACAGGGGAAAGACGGACTGAAGCTTTCTTT; CDR3 protein: CAGTGERRTEAFF
J gene: TRBJ2-4; V gene: TRBV6-4; D gene: .; clone size: .; CDR3 DNA: TGTGCCAGCAGTGTTCTACTAGCCCTAGCGGCCAAAAACATTCAGTACTTC; CDR3 protein: CASSVLLALAAKNIQYF
J gene: TRBJ2-5; V gene: TRBV5-6; D gene: .; clone size: .; CDR3 DNA: TGTGCCAGCAGCCCCGTGGGGCTAGCGAAACCCCTCCACCAAGAGACCCAGTACTTC; CDR3 protein: CASSPVGLAKPLHQETQYF
J gene: TRBJ2-1; V gene: TRBV2; D gene: TRBD2; clone size: once; CDR3 DNA: TGTGCCAGCAGTGAAATGGCGGGAGATGCCAATGAGCAGTTCTTC; CDR3 protein: CASSEMAGDANEQFF
J gene: TRBJ1-2; V gene: TRBV5-3; D gene: .; clone size: .; CDR3 DNA: TGTGCCAGAAGCTTCCAGAGGGGGAACATCAACTATGGCTACACCTTC; CDR3 protein: CARSFQRGNINYGYTF
J gene: TRBJ1-6; V gene: TRBV6-5; D gene: .; clone size: .; CDR3 DNA: TGTGCCAGCAGTTACGAAATGGAGGCTTATTCACCCCTCCACTTT; CDR3 protein: CASSYEMEAYSPLHF
J gene: TRBJ1-1; V gene: TRBV19; D gene: .; clone size: .; CDR3 DNA: TGTGCCAGTAGTCTGCAGACTATGAACACTGAAGCTTTCTTT; CDR3 protein: CASSLQTMNTEAFF
J gene: TRBJ1-2; V gene: TRBV6-5; D gene: TRBD1; clone size: once; CDR3 DNA: TGTGCCAGCAGCCCCCCAGGGGGGAACTATGGCTACACCTTC; CDR3 protein: CASSPPGGNYGYTF
J gene: TRBJ2-1; V gene: TRBV2; D gene: TRBD2; clone size: .; CDR3 DNA: TGTGCCAGCAGCCCAGCGGGAGGGCCGGTCAATGAGCAGTTCTTC; CDR3 protein: CASSPAGGPVNEQFF
J gene: TRBJ2-1; V gene: TRBV6-4; D gene: TRBD2; clone size: .; CDR3 DNA: TGTGCCAGCAGTGAGGATCCGGGAGGGCCCTACAATGAGCAGTTCTTC; CDR3 protein: CASSEDPGGPYNEQFF
J gene: TRBJ1-2; V gene: TRBV12-5; D gene: .; clone size: once; CDR3 DNA: TGTGCTAGTGGTTTGCCCCTTGGCTACACCTTC; CDR3 protein: CASGLPLGYTF
J gene: TRBJ2-7; V gene: TRBV28; D gene: TRBD2; clone size: .; CDR3 DNA: TGTGCCAGCAGTTTTCGACTAGCGGACCCCTCCTACGAGCAGTACTTC; CDR3 protein: CASSFRLADPSYEQYF
J gene: TRBJ2-3; V gene: TRBV6-2/TRBV6-3; D gene: TRBD2; clone size: .; CDR3 DNA: TGTGCCAGCAGTCAGAAGCGGGAGGGCCGTGATACGCAGTATTTT; CDR3 protein: CASSQKREGRDTQYF
J gene: TRBJ2-7; V gene: TRBV27; D gene: TRBD1; clone size: once; CDR3 DNA: TGTGCCAGCAGTCCCAGGGGACAGTGGACATACGAGCAGTACTTC; CDR3 protein: CASSPRGQWTYEQYF
J gene: TRBJ2-5; V gene: TRBV18; D gene: TRBD2; clone size: .; CDR3 DNA: TGTGCCAGCTCACCACTAGCGGGGATACTTGGGACCCAGTACTTC; CDR3 protein: CASSPLAGILGTQYF
J gene: TRBJ1-1; V gene: TRBV2; D gene: .; clone size: .; CDR3 DNA: TGTGCCAGCAGTGAAGGGACAGATCTTGAAGCTTTCTTT; CDR3 protein: CASSEGTDLEAFF
J gene: TRBJ1-5; V gene: TRBV6-5; D gene: TRBD1; clone size: few; CDR3 DNA: TGTGCCAGCAGTTACAGGACAGGGAAGGGCAATCAGCCCCAGCATTTT; CDR3 protein: CASSYRTGKGNQPQHF
J gene: TRBJ2-7; V gene: TRBV7-2; D gene: TRBD1; clone size: once; CDR3 DNA: TGTGCCAGCAGCTTCCGGGACAGGGGGCTGGAGCAGTACTTC; CDR3 protein: CASSFRDRGLEQYF
J gene: TRBJ2-3; V gene: TRBV2; D gene: TRBD2; clone size: .; CDR3 DNA: TGTGCCAGCAGTTTAAACCAGCGGGAGGCTTTTTCACGTACGCAGTATTTT; CDR3 protein: CASSLNQREAFSRTQYF
J gene: TRBJ2-6; V gene: TRBV7-6; D gene: TRBD1; clone size: .; CDR3 DNA: TGTGCCAGCAGCTTCCGGACAGGGGGTTCTGGGGCCAACGTCCTGACTTTC; CDR3 protein: CASSFRTGGSGANVLTF
J gene: TRBJ2-7; V gene: TRBV3-1/TRBV3-2; D gene: TRBD2; clone size: few; CDR3 DNA: TGTGCCAGCAGACCTAGCGGGAGGGGGTACGAGCAGTACTTC; CDR3 protein: CASRPSGRGYEQYF
J gene: TRBJ2-5; V gene: TRBV30; D gene: .; clone size: .; CDR3 DNA: TGTGCCTGGAGTGTACGCCAACTCCAAGAGACCCAGTACTTC; CDR3 protein: CAWSVRQLQETQYF
J gene: TRBJ2-1; V gene: TRBV5-1; D gene: TRBD1; clone size: .; CDR3 DNA: TGCGCCAGCAGCTTGGTTGGACAGGGGCTATACAATGAGCAGTTCTTC; CDR3 protein: CASSLVGQGLYNEQFF
J gene: TRBJ2-2; V gene: TRBV5-4; D gene: TRBD2; clone size: .; CDR3 DNA: TGTGCCAGCAGCTTGTTTGGACTAGCGGGAGGAGGCACCGGGGAGCTGTTTTTT; CDR3 protein: CASSLFGLAGGGTGELFF
J gene: TRBJ2-1; V gene: TRBV7-9; D gene: .; clone size: .; CDR3 DNA: TGTGCCAGCAGGACAACGAATGAGCAGTTCTTC; CDR3 protein: CASRTTNEQFF
J gene: TRBJ2-7; V gene: TRBV7-2; D gene: TRBD1; clone size: .; CDR3 DNA: TGTGCCAGCAGCTTAGTCGGGACAGCTGACTTC; CDR3 protein: CASSLVGTADF
J gene: TRBJ1-6; V gene: TRBV30; D gene: TRBD1; clone size: .; CDR3 DNA: TGTGCCCTGGAGGACAGGACAAATTCACCCCTCCACTTT; CDR3 protein: CALEDRTNSPLHF
J gene: TRBJ2-1; V gene: TRBV30; D gene: TRBD2; clone size: .; CDR3 DNA: TGTGCCTGGAGTGGGGCCCGACTAGCGGGAGGGAGTTCCTACAATGAGCAGTTCTTC; CDR3 protein: CAWSGARLAGGSSYNEQFF
J gene: TRBJ2-1; V gene: TRBV7-9; D gene: .; clone size: .; CDR3 DNA: TGTGCCAGCAGCTTGCAACAAACATCTAATGAGCAGTTCTTC; CDR3 protein: CASSLQQTSNEQFF
J gene: TRBJ2-2; V gene: TRBV12-3/TRBV12-4; D gene: TRBD1; clone size: .; CDR3 DNA: TGTGCCAGCAGTCGACAGGGGGCCGGGGAGCTGTTTTTT; CDR3 protein: CASSRQGAGELFF
J gene: TRBJ1-2; V gene: TRBV21-1; D gene: .; clone size: .; CDR3 DNA: TGTGCCAGCAGCCTCACCTCGGACAGGGGCGCTGGCTACACCTTC; CDR3 protein: CASSLTSDRGAGYTF
J gene: TRBJ2-3; V gene: TRBV3-1/TRBV3-2; D gene: .; clone size: .; CDR3 DNA: TGTGCCAGCAGCCAAGATCCGGGTACGCAGTATTTT; CDR3 protein: CASSQDPGTQYF
J gene: TRBJ2-1; V gene: TRBV7-2; D gene: TRBD2; clone size: .; CDR3 DNA: TGTGCCAGCAGCTCGTGGACTGTAGCGGGAGTCTACAATGAGCAGTTCTTC; CDR3 protein: CASSSWTVAGVYNEQFF
J gene: TRBJ1-1; V gene: TRBV21-1; D gene: .; clone size: few; CDR3 DNA: TGTGCCAGCAGCAAAGGGTCAGGTGAAGCTTTCTTT; CDR3 protein: CASSKGSGEAFF
J gene: TRBJ2-3; V gene: TRBV11-2; D gene: .; clone size: .; CDR3 DNA: TGTGCCAGCAGCTTAGATGGCCGGGGACACAGGGGCACAGATACGCAGTATTTT; CDR3 protein: CASSLDGRGHRGTDTQYF